The next 25 T cell receptor beta chains were all read from a single sample in a study of beta chain features in type 1 diabetes. Expressed TCRB transcripts were sequenced, since all the RNA that had been isolated was reverse transcribed. Here immunoSEQ multiplex PCR was the method, and the copy in TCRdb shows in-frame clones only, minus some. The sample comprises hundreds of thousands of clones, 14% of which are singletons, and 6.7% rests with the top ten. The sequenced sample was central memory CD4+ T cells from blood. These receptors were taken from a man aged 25-45 years in good health.

The chain has TRBV7-9 and TRBJ2-3; 10 nucleotides align to TRBD2. From germline, CDR1 is SEHNR and CDR2 FQNEAQ (reference sequence). V dropped 5 bases and J dropped 4; count of bases not matched to a gene: 9. The CDR3 has 16 amino acids. The chain's CDR3 is CASSPLAGDKADTQYF. The CDR3 nucleotides read TGTGCCAGCAGCCCTCTAGCGGGAGATAAGGCAGATACGCAGTATTTT.

The sample holds a few counts of this clone. The J gene is TRBJ2-3, the V gene TRBV7-3; TRBD2 matches 7 bases. V gave up 3 bases and J gave up 3 bases; unmatched junction bases: 9. This CDR3 spans 16 amino acids. In germline, CDR1 is SGHTA, CDR2 FQGTGA. For the CDR3, the DNA is TGTGCCAGCAGCTTGTGGGGGAGGGAAGGTACAGATACGCAGTATTTT. Its protein product is CASSLWGREGTDTQYF.

This clone showed up just a few times. The genes are TRBV5-1 and TRBJ2-3, with 7 bases identical to TRBD1. Germline values: CDR1 SGHRS, CDR2 YFSETQ. The CDR3 extends over 15 amino acids. Losses at the gene ends were 4 bases for V and 1 base for J; bases not matched to a gene: 6. The CDR3 DNA sequence: TGCGCCAGCAGCCCCGGACAGGTCGGCACAGATACGCAGTATTTT. Translating gives CASSPGQVGTDTQYF.

This chain uses TRBV11-2 with TRBJ2-3; D is ambiguous. CDR3 length: 14 residues. The germline CDR1 and CDR2 sequences are SGHAT and FQNNGV. The V end was cut by 5 bases, the J end by 0 bases, with 9 bases between. In nucleotides, the CDR3 is TGTGCCAGCAGCGTCAGACCTAGCACAGATACGCAGTATTTT. This sequence encodes CASSVRPSTDTQYF. The variable domain in full, with the rest retrieved from reference TRBV11-2 and TRBJ2-3, is EAGVAQSPRYKIIEKRQSVAFWCNPISGHATLYWYQQILGQGPKLLIQFQNNGVVDDSQLPKDRFSAERLKGVDSTLKIQPAKLEDSAVYLCASSVRPSTDTQYFGPGTRLTVL.

This clone was seen ten or more times. The genes are TRBV10-3 and TRBJ2-1, with 9 nucleotides matching TRBD2. The CDR3 is 15 residues long. Germline-derived CDR1 and CDR2 are ENHRY and SYGVKD. J was trimmed by 5 bases and V by 8 bases; bases with no gene match: 10. The CDR3 DNA reads TGTGCCATCGGGACTAGCCTGGGAGGTCACAATGAGCAGTTCTTC. Its protein is CAIGTSLGGHNEQFF.

There are a few counts of this clone. V gene TRBV6-1 combines with J gene TRBJ2-7, with 9 bases lining up with TRBD1. CDR3 length: 18 amino acids. The V segment lost 3 bases and the J segment 3 bases; nucleotides outside the gene matches: 15. Germline-derived CDR1 and CDR2 are MNHNS and SASEGT. CDR3 nucleotide sequence: TGTGCCAGCAGTGAGCCGGGACAGGGAGGTCTTTGGGGCTACGAGCAGTACGTC. It specifies CASSEPGQGGLWGYEQYV.

V gene TRBV10-2 combines with J gene TRBJ2-1; D gene unclear. Between the trimmed V and J ends, which lost 5 bases and 7 bases, there was a span of 3 bases. Germline CDR1 reads WSHSY; CDR2 reads SAAADI. This CDR3 contains 10 residues. The CDR3 DNA sequence: TGCGCCAGCAGTCGGAATGAGCAGTTCTTC. Translating it yields CASSRNEQFF.

The chain has TRBV4-1 and TRBJ2-1; TRBD2 agrees at 8 bases. The germline gives CDR1 MGHRA, CDR2 YSYEKL. This CDR3 spans 18 amino acids. V trimming: 0 bases; J trimming: 8 bases; junction bases outside the gene matches: 15. CDR3 in amino acids: CASSQDTRGLGTSYEQFF. The DNA of the CDR3 is TGCGCCAGCAGCCAAGATACCAGAGGGCTGGGGACTAGTTATGAGCAGTTCTTC.

This clone was seen a handful of times. J is TRBJ2-3 and V is TRBV23-1; D unclear. TRBV23-1 is recorded as an ORF, its role being uncertain. The CDR3 sequence is 16 residues long. Trimming took 1 base from V and 0 from J, leaving 11 bases between them. CDR3 protein: CASSQFGPTSTDTQYF. In DNA, the CDR3 is TGCGCCAGCAGTCAATTTGGCCCGACTAGCACAGATACGCAGTATTTT.

This chain uses TRBV6-5 with TRBJ1-5; TRBD1 matches 8 bases. The CDR3 has 13 amino acids. Trimming cost V 6 bases and J 5 bases; bases outside gene matches: 3. Germline V gene data show CDR1 as MNHEY and CDR2 as SVGAGI. The CDR3 is CASSQGAYQPQHF. The CDR3, as DNA: TGTGCCAGCAGCCAGGGGGCCTATCAGCCCCAGCATTTT.

This clone was picked up a small number of times. This chain links TRBV4-3 with TRBJ1-1; D call uncertain. V lost 1 base and J 7 bases, leaving 10 bases between the germline ends. The length of the CDR3 is 13 residues. Per germline, CDR1 LGHNA and CDR2 YSLEER. CDR3: CASSQVLQLEAFF. The CDR3 DNA reads as TGCGCCAGCAGCCAAGTGCTACAGCTTGAAGCTTTCTTT.

The chain links TRBV5-1 to TRBJ2-2, with a weak D call TRBD2 (7 bases). This CDR3 has 15 amino acids. Germline CDR1 is SGHRS and CDR2 is YFSETQ. Trimming shortened V by 0 bases and J by 7 bases, and 13 bases separated the two germline ends. Here the CDR3 reads CASSLDSGGHGELFF. DNA for the CDR3: TGCGCCAGCAGCTTGGACTCGGGGGGCCACGGGGAGCTGTTTTTT.

This clone was seen a handful of times. The V call is TRBV7-2, the J call TRBJ2-2, with 10 nucleotides matching TRBD1. This CDR3 has 14 amino acids. Trimming cost V 5 bases and J 8 bases; bases outside gene matches: 5. Germline CDR1 reads SGHTA; CDR2 reads FQGNSA. As DNA, the CDR3 is TGTGCCAGCAGCCCAGGGACAGGGGTAGGGGAGCTGTTTTTT. Translating gives CASSPGTGVGELFF.

This clone has just a few counts. The V call is TRBV7-2, the J call TRBJ2-1; no clear D gene. Trimming removed 4 bases at V and 0 bases at J, with 7 bases between. The CDR3 consists of 14 residues. Germline V gene sequence: CDR1 SGHTA, CDR2 FQGNSA. This CDR3 reads CASSYPGSYNEQFF. CDR3 DNA sequence: TGTGCCAGCAGCTACCCAGGCTCCTACAATGAGCAGTTCTTC.

Remarks on this clone: Being one base from a much bigger clone, this may be a read error. This specimen includes other DNA sequences encoding the same CDR3. This chain links TRBV15 with TRBJ1-2; the D gene is possibly TRBD1 (6 bases). CDR1 and CDR2 from the germline V gene are LNHNV and YYDKDF (reference sequence). The CDR3 is 14 residues long. V lost 5 bases, J lost 7 bases, and 17 bases lay in between. CDR3: CATSDVGGGRGYTF. The CDR3 nucleotides are TGTGCCACCAGCGATGTGGGAGGGGGGCGTGGCTACACCTTC.

This clone was detected many times. The chain links TRBV28 to TRBJ1-3; D gene uncertain. Trimming pared 5 bases from V and 5 bases from J, leaving 13 bases between. This CDR3 has 14 amino acids. The germline V gene has CDR1 MDHEN and CDR2 SYDVKM. The CDR3 here is CASSPFEGRNTIYF. The CDR3 DNA reads TGTGCCAGCAGTCCCTTTGAGGGAAGAAACACCATATATTTT.

The genes are TRBV2 and TRBJ2-7; 9 bases align to TRBD1. J was trimmed by 5 bases and V by 6 bases; bases with no gene match: 8. This CDR3 spans 14 amino acids. CDR1 and CDR2 from the germline V gene are SNHLY and FYNNEI. The CDR3 DNA is TGTGCCAGCAGCGTAGGGACAGGGAACAACGAGCAGTACGTC. Translated, it gives CASSVGTGNNEQYV.

The table lists this clone with a few counts. J is TRBJ1-1 and V is TRBV4-3; D uncertain. This CDR3 has 13 residues. V lost 6 bases to trimming and J lost 1 base, with 9 bases between them. Per germline, CDR1 LGHNA and CDR2 YSLEER. The CDR3 DNA reads TGCGCCAGCAGTTGGGCCGCGAACACTGAAGCTTTCTTT. Translating it yields CASSWAANTEAFF.

This chain uses TRBV7-2 with TRBJ2-3; TRBD1 is a possible D gene (5 bases). Germline V gene lookup returns CDR1 SGHTA and CDR2 FQGNSA. Trimming shortened V by 1 base and J by 3 bases, and 17 bases separated the two germline ends. The CDR3 extends over 17 amino acids. CDR3 loop: CASSLDPRGLRTDTQYF. CDR3 sequence (DNA): TGTGCCAGCAGCTTAGATCCTAGGGGATTGCGGACAGATACGCAGTATTTT.

The chain uses TRBV29-1 and TRBJ1-2; 8 positions match TRBD1. CDR3 length: 16 amino acids. The J segment lost 1 base and the V segment lost 2 bases, leaving 9 bases of the junction unmatched. Germline values: CDR1 SQVTM, CDR2 ANQGSEA. Here the CDR3 DNA reads TGCAGCGTTGAAACCGATCGGACAGGGCGTAACTATGGCTACACCTTC. Translation gives CSVETDRTGRNYGYTF.

The chain joins TRBV6-1 to TRBJ2-7; D unclear. The CDR3 totals 12 residues. V lost 2 bases to trimming and J lost 3 bases, with 5 bases between them. In germline, CDR1 is MNHNS, CDR2 SASEGT. The CDR3 DNA reads TGTGCCAGCAGTGAACAGCGCTACGAGCAGTACGTC. Translation: CASSEQRYEQYV.

This clone was detected a few times. The same CDR3 arises from other DNA sequences in this sample as well. This chain connects TRBV9 to TRBJ2-3; either TRBD1 or TRBD2 may supply D (6 bases each). The CDR3 extends over 15 amino acids. Germline V gives CDR1 SGDLS, CDR2 YYNGEE. Trimming left V 0 bases short and J 6 bases short, with 14 bases between. The CDR3 loop reads CASSVGGGPVDTQYF. DNA of the CDR3: TGTGCCAGCAGCGTAGGAGGGGGGCCTGTGGATACGCAGTATTTT.

The chain is built from TRBV7-6 and TRBJ2-3, with a possible D match to TRBD2 (6 bases). Per the germline V gene, CDR1 is SGHVS and CDR2 is FNYEAQ. CDR3 length: 16 residues. The ends were cut back, 1 base at V and 1 base at J, with 12 bases in the middle. CDR3 coding DNA: TGTGCCAGCAGCTTAGGTGGGAGGAGCCGCACAGATACGCAGTATTTT. It codes for CASSLGGRSRTDTQYF.

Only a few counts were recorded for this clone. V gene TRBV7-2 combines with J gene TRBJ2-1; no definite D call. Per the germline V gene, CDR1 is SGHTA and CDR2 is FQGNSA. The V end was cut by 5 bases, the J end by 6 bases, with 17 bases between. CDR3 length equals 15 residues. CDR3 nucleotides: TGTGCCAGCAGCCCAGCGCAGGTGGATAGCAATGAGCAGTTCTTC. It specifies CASSPAQVDSNEQFF. The full variable domain, rest sourced from reference TRBV7-2 and TRBJ2-1, is GAGVSQSPSNKVTEKGKDVELRCDPISGHTALYWYRQSLGQGLEFLIYFQGNSAPDKSGLPSDRFSAERTGGSVSTLTIQRTQQEDSAVYLCASSPAQVDSNEQFFGPGTRLTVL.

V gene TRBV6-5 combines with J gene TRBJ2-7; D not resolved. V lost 7 bases and J 3 bases, leaving 13 bases between the germline ends. CDR1 MNHEY and CDR2 SVGAGI come from the germline V gene. This CDR3 is 13 amino acids long. In DNA form, the CDR3 reads TGTGCCAGCAAGGCCAGGAGCGTCTACGAGCAGTACTTC. Amino acid sequence: CASKARSVYEQYF.